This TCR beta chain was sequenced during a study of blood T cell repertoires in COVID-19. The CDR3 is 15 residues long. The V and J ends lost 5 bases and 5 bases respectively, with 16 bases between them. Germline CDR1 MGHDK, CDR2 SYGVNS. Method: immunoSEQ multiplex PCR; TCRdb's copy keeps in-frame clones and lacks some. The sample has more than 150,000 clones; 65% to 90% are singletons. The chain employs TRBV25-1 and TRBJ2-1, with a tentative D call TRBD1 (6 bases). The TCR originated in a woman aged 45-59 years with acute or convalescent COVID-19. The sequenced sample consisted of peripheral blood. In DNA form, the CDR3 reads TGTGCCAGCAGTCGGCCGGCAGGGGTCGACAATGAGCAGTTCTTC. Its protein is CASSRPAGVDNEQFF.